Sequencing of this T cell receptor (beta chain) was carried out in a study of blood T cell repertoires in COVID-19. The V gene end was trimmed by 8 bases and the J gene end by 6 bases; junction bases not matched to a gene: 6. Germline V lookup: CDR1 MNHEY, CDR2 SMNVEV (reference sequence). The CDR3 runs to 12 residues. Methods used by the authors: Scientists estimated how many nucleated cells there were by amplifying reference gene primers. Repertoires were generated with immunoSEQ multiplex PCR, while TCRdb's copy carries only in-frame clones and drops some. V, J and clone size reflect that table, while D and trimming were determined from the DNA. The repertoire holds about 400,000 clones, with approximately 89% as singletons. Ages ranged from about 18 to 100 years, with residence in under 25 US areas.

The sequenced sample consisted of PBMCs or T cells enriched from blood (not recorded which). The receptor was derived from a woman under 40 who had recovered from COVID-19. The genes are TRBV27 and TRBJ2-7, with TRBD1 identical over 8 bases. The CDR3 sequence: CASPGTGAEQYF. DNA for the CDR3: TGTGCCAGCCCCGGGACAGGAGCCGAGCAGTACTTC.